What follows are 23 T cell receptor beta chains derived from one specimen sequenced in a study of shared clonotypes between healthy human individuals (TCRdb year 2020). Libraries were made using the immunoSEQ multiplex PCR assay. TCRdb holds this immuneACCESS table with in-frame rearrangements only. Some clones are missing; in checked studies, unresolved V genes explain under half, and the rest has no known cause. The sample profile shows about 680,000 clones; approximately 79% of them were found once. Together, the top ten hold less than 2% of the sample. The sequenced material came from memory CD4+ T cells sorted from blood. What this sample's cell subset or site label stands for: CD45RA-negative fraction. The receptors were gathered from a woman in her 30s in good health.

V gene TRBV6-1 combines with J gene TRBJ2-7; D remains ambiguous. Germline V gives CDR1 MNHNS, CDR2 SASEGT. Trimming shortened V by 6 bases and J by 3 bases, and 12 bases separated the two germline ends. The CDR3 is 13 amino acids. The CDR3 DNA sequence: TGTGCCAGCAGCGTCGGGTCCTACTACGAGCAGTACTTC. This translates into CASSVGSYYEQYF.

V and J are TRBV19 and TRBJ2-6, with D hard to call. The V gene lost 1 base and the J gene lost 4 bases, with 17 bases spanning the gap. This CDR3 has 18 residues. The germline CDR1 and CDR2 sequences are LNHDA and SQIVND (reference sequence). For the CDR3, the DNA is TGTGCCAGTAGTATAGGGGTGTCGGCTTATAGGGGGGCCAACGTCCTGACTTTC. The encoded protein is CASSIGVSAYRGANVLTF.

V and J are TRBV6-1 and TRBJ2-7; either TRBD1 or TRBD2 may fit D (5 bases each). The V and J ends lost 7 bases and 0 bases respectively, with 13 bases between them. This CDR3 spans 14 amino acids. Germline CDR1 reads MNHNS; CDR2 reads SASEGT. The CDR3: CASNRDRSSYEQYF. In nucleotides, the CDR3 is TGTGCCAGCAATAGGGACCGCAGCTCCTACGAGCAGTACTTC.

This clone was counted many times. V usage is TRBV28 and J usage is TRBJ1-2; TRBD1 matches 8 bases. The CDR3 consists of 13 residues. The V and J ends lost 6 bases and 7 bases, in that order; junction bases with no gene match: 7. Germline V gives CDR1 MDHEN, CDR2 SYDVKM. CDR3 loop: CASRPGQASGYTF. CDR3 nucleotides: TGTGCCAGCAGGCCGGGACAGGCGTCTGGCTACACCTTC.

V and J are TRBV29-1 and TRBJ2-3; D is ambiguous. V lost 7 bases and J 0 bases, leaving 14 bases between the germline ends. The CDR3 has 14 residues. CDR1 is SQVTM, CDR2 ANQGSEA, per germline. This CDR3 reads CSAVGVTSTDTQYF. Written as DNA, the CDR3 is TGCAGCGCCGTTGGCGTCACAAGCACAGATACGCAGTATTTT.

The gene calls are TRBV6-1 and TRBJ1-2; the match to TRBD1 covers 7 bases. In germline, CDR1 is MNHNS, CDR2 SASEGT. J gave up 0 bases and V 3 bases, and 4 bases lay outside the gene matches. This CDR3 has 15 amino acids. CDR3 DNA sequence: TGTGCCAGCAGTGAGTGGACAGGAGCTAACTATGGCTACACCTTC. Protein product: CASSEWTGANYGYTF.

As regards this clone: The sample has other DNA sequences that encode this CDR3 too. Here the CDR3 DNA reads TGTGCCAGCAGTTTTACGGGAGGCGCCTACGAGCAGTACTTC. It translates to CASSFTGGAYEQYF. The genes are TRBV27 and TRBJ2-7, with 7 bases matching TRBD2. This CDR3 comprises 14 residues. After removal of 3 bases from V and 2 bases from J, the junction contained 4 bases not matched to a gene. Germline CDR1 MNHEY, CDR2 SMNVEV (reference sequence).

This chain joins TRBV5-1 and TRBJ2-2; D possibly uses TRBD1 or TRBD2 (5 bases each). Germline V gene data show CDR1 as SGHRS and CDR2 as YFSETQ. Trimming stripped 3 bases from V and 2 bases from J, with 14 bases between. The CDR3 consists of 16 residues. Written as DNA, the CDR3 is TGCGCCAGCAGCTCGGAAGGGACCCTAAACACCGGGGAGCTGTTTTTT. It translates to CASSSEGTLNTGELFF.

A few counts support this clone. The V call is TRBV18, the J call TRBJ2-2; 12 bases are a match to TRBD1. This CDR3 contains 16 residues. The germline gives CDR1 KGHSH, CDR2 LQKENI. The J segment lost 7 bases and the V segment lost 5 bases, leaving 8 bases of the junction unmatched. CDR3 loop: CASSFGTGGLDGELFF. CDR3 sequence (DNA): TGTGCCAGCTCATTCGGGACAGGGGGCCTCGACGGGGAGCTGTTTTTT.

This chain connects TRBV5-1 to TRBJ2-7, with a possible D match to TRBD2 (5 bases). The V end was cut by 4 bases, the J end by 2 bases, with 13 bases between. Germline CDR1 and CDR2: SGHRS and YFSETQ. This CDR3 region has 14 residues. The CDR3 bases are TGCGCCAGCAGCCCCTCACTAGTCCCCTACGAGCAGTACTTC. This codes for CASSPSLVPYEQYF.

The rearrangement joins TRBV19 to TRBJ1-1; no reliable D call. The germline CDR1 and CDR2 sequences are LNHDA and SQIVND (reference sequence). Trimming stripped 7 bases from V and 4 bases from J, with 28 bases between. The CDR3 contains 18 residues. The CDR3 loop reads CASTPQRATVGAFTEAFF. DNA of the CDR3: TGTGCCAGTACCCCCCAAAGGGCTACGGTAGGCGCGTTCACTGAAGCTTTCTTT. The full variable domain, completed using reference TRBV19 and TRBJ1-1, is DGGITQSPKYLFRKEGQNVTLSCEQNLNHDAMYWYRQDPGQGLRLIYYSQIVNDFQKGDIAEGYSVSREKKESFPLTVTSAQKNPTAFYLCASTPQRATVGAFTEAFFGQGTRLTVV.

The chain employs TRBV19 and TRBJ1-5; D unclear. The CDR3 is 14 amino acids. Germline CDR1 LNHDA, CDR2 SQIVND (reference sequence). V was clipped by 2 bases and J by 5 bases, with 10 bases between them. The CDR3 is CASSISRYDQPQHF. The CDR3 nucleotides read TGTGCCAGTAGTATATCCAGGTATGATCAGCCCCAGCATTTT.

The V and J genes are TRBV5-3 and TRBJ1-5; possibly TRBD1 for D (6 bases). TRBV5-3 falls under the ORF class, with uncertain function. The CDR3 sequence is 17 residues long. V lost 0 bases and J lost 2, with 15 bases in between. CDR3 nucleotide sequence: TGTGCCAGAAGCTTGGAGGCAGGGGCTATGGGCAATCAGCCCCAGCATTTT. Translating it yields CARSLEAGAMGNQPQHF.

V gene TRBV11-2 combines with J gene TRBJ2-1, with TRBD2 matching over 8 bases. This CDR3 has 15 amino acids. Germline lookup yields CDR1 SGHAT and CDR2 FQNNGV. Trimming cost V 1 base and J 7 bases; bases outside gene matches: 6. CDR3 region: CASSLAGGHVNEQFF. The CDR3 bases are TGTGCCAGCAGCTTAGCGGGAGGGCATGTAAATGAGCAGTTCTTC.

This sequence joins TRBV10-3 and TRBJ2-5, with a possible D match to TRBD2 (6 bases). The CDR3 consists of 16 residues. CDR1 is ENHRY and CDR2 is SYGVKD in the germline V gene. V lost 0 bases and J 1 base, leaving 12 bases between the germline ends. The CDR3 DNA reads TGTGCCATCAGTGAGTCTGGGGGGAAGAGCCAAGAGACCCAGTACTTC. Translating gives CAISESGGKSQETQYF.

The rearrangement uses TRBV25-1 and TRBJ2-2; D is unresolved. The V gene's germline CDR1 is MGHDK and CDR2 SYGVNS. The CDR3 spans 14 residues. The V and J ends lost 8 bases and 5 bases respectively, with 15 bases between them. The CDR3 is CASADERRTGELFF. For the CDR3, the DNA is TGTGCCAGCGCCGACGAAAGGCGTACCGGGGAGCTGTTTTTT.

The chain carries TRBV27 and TRBJ2-7, with 7 bases matching TRBD2. From germline, CDR1 is MNHEY and CDR2 SMNVEV (reference sequence). This CDR3 has 16 amino acids. Trimming removed 5 bases from V and 2 bases from J; junction bases left unmatched: 12. The CDR3: CASSSLAGDRTYEQYF. The CDR3 DNA reads TGTGCCAGCAGTAGTCTGGCGGGAGACCGTACCTACGAGCAGTACTTC.

This clone has a handful of counts. V usage is TRBV19 and J usage is TRBJ1-4; D not resolved. With 5 bases removed from V and 7 bases from J, the gap between germline ends came to 17 bases. CDR1 is LNHDA, CDR2 SQIVND, per germline (reference sequence). This CDR3 spans 15 amino acids. The DNA of the CDR3 is TGTGCCAGTAGTGTTCCGACAAGGAAGAGTGAAAAACTGTTTTTT. It translates to CASSVPTRKSEKLFF.

J is TRBJ2-2 and V is TRBV5-1; D is undetermined. The V gene lost 5 bases and the J gene lost 5 bases, with 13 bases spanning the gap. Germline CDR1 and CDR2: SGHRS and YFSETQ. The CDR3 sequence is 14 residues long. The CDR3 bases are TGCGCCAGCAGTTTCTATCGCAATACCGGGGAGCTGTTTTTT. It specifies CASSFYRNTGELFF.

The CDR3 sequence: CASSLTGGGNTIYF. Here the CDR3 DNA reads TGTGCCAGCAGCTTAACAGGGGGGGGAAACACCATATATTTT. The rearrangement joins TRBV7-2 to TRBJ1-3; TRBD1 matches at 8 bases. V was clipped by 2 bases and J by 4 bases; unmatched bases: 1. The CDR3 covers 14 residues. Germline V gene data show CDR1 as SGHTA and CDR2 as FQGNSA.

The chain combines TRBV18 with TRBJ2-2; D may be TRBD1 or TRBD2 (5 bases each). Trimming took 4 bases from V and 1 from J, leaving 10 bases between them. The CDR3 is 15 residues long. The germline gives CDR1 KGHSH, CDR2 LQKENI. CDR3 bases: TGTGCCAGCTCACTAGGGACGGTGAACACCGGGGAGCTGTTTTTT. Amino acid sequence: CASSLGTVNTGELFF.

The chain joins TRBV6-6 to TRBJ2-3; TRBD2 might be the D (6 bases). In germline, CDR1 is MNHNY, CDR2 SVGAGI (reference sequence). The germline V and J ends were trimmed by 6 bases and 4 bases, with 17 bases remaining between them. The CDR3 is 15 amino acids. The CDR3 is CASRRSREYADTQYF. CDR3 nucleotides: TGTGCCAGCAGGAGATCACGGGAGTACGCAGATACGCAGTATTTT.

The genes are TRBV7-7 and TRBJ2-5; D uncertain. CDR1 SSHAT and CDR2 FNYEAQ come from the germline V gene (reference sequence). V lost 1 base and J 5 bases, leaving 14 bases between the germline ends. The CDR3 consists of 15 residues. In nucleotides, the CDR3 is TGTGCCAGCAGCTTAGGTCGCGAACGACTGGAGACCCAGTACTTC. Protein: CASSLGRERLETQYF.